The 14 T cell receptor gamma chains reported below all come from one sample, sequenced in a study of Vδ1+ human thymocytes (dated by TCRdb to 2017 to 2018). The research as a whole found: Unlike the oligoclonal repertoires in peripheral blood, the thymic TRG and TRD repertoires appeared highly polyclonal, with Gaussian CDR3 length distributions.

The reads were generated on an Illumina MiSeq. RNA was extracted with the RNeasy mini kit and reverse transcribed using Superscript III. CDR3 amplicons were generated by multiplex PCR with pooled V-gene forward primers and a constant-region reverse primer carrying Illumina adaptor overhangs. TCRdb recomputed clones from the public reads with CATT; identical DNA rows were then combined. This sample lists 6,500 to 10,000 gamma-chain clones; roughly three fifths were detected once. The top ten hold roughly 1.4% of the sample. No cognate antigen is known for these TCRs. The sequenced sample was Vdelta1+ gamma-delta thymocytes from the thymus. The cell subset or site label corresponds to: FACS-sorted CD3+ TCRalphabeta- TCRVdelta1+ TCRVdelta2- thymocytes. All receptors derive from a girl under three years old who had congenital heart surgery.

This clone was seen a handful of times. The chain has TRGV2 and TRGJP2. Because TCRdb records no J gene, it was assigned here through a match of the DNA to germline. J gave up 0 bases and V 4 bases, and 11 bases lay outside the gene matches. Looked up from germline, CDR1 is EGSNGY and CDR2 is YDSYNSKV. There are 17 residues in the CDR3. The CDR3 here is CATWEERLNSSDWIKTF. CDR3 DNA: TGTGCCACCTGGGAGGAAAGGTTAAATAGTAGTGATTGGATCAAGACGTTT.

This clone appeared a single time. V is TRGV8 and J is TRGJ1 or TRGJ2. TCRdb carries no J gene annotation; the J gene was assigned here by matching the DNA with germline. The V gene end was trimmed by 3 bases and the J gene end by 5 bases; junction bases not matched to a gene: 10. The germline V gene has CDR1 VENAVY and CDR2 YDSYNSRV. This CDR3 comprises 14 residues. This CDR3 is CATWDSIMDYKKLF. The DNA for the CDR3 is TGTGCCACCTGGGATTCGATAATGGATTATAAGAAACTCTTT.

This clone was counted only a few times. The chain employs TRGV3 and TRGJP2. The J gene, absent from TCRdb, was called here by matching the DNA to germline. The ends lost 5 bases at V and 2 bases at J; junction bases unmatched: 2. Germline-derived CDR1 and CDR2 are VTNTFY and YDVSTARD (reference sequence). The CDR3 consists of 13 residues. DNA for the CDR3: TGTGCCACCTGGGGCAGTAGTGATTGGATCAAGACGTTT. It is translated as CATWGSSDWIKTF.

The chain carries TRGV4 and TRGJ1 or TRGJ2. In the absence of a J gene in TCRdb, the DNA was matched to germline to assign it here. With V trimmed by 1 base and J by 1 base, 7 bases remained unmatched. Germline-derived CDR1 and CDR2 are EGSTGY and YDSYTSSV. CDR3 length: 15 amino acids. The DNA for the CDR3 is TGTGCCACCTGGGATGGCCGCTCTAATTATTATAAGAAACTCTTT. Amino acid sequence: CATWDGRSNYYKKLF.

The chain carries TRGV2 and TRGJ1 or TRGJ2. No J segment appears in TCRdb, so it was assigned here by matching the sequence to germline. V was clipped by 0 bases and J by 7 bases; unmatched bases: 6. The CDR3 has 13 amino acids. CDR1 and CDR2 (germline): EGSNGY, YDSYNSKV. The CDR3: CATWDGGLYKKLF. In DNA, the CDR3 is TGTGCCACCTGGGACGGGGGTTTGTATAAGAAACTCTTT.

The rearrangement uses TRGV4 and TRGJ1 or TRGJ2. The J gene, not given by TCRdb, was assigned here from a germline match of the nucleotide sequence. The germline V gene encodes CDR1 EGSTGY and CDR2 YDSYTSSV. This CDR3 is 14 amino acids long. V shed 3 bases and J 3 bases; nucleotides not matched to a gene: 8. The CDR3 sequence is CATWDQILYYKKLF. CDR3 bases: TGTGCCACCTGGGATCAAATCCTTTATTATAAGAAACTCTTT.

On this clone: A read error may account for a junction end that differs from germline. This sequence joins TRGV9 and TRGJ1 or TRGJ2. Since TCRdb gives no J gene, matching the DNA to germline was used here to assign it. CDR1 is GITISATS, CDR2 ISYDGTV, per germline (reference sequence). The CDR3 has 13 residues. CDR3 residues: CALREAVYYKKLF. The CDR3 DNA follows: TGTGCCTTGCGGGAGGCGGTTTATTATAAGAAACTCTTT.

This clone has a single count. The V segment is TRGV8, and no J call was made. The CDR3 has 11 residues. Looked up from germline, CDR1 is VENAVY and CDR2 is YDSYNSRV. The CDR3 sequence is CATWAGWFRIF. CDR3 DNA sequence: TGTGCCACCTGGGCCGGTTGGTTCAGGATATTT.

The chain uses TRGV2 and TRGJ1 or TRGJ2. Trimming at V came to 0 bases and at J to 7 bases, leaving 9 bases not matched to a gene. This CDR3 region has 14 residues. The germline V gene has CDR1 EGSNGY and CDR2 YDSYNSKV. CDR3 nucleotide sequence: TGTGCCACCTGGGACGGGCCGATTCGGTATAAGAAACTCTTT. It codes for CATWDGPIRYKKLF.

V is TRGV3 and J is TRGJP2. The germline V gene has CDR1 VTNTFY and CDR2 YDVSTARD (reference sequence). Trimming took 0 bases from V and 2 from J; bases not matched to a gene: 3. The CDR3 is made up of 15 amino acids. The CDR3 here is CATWDRKSSDWIKTF. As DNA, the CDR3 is TGTGCCACCTGGGACAGGAAAAGTAGTGATTGGATCAAGACGTTT.

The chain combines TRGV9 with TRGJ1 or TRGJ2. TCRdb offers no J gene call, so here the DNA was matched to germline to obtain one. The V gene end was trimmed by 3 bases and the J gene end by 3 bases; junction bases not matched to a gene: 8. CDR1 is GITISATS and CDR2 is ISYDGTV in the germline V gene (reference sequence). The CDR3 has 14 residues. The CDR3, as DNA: TGTGCCTTGTGGGAGCCCCAGCGTTATTATAAGAAACTCTTT. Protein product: CALWEPQRYYKKLF.

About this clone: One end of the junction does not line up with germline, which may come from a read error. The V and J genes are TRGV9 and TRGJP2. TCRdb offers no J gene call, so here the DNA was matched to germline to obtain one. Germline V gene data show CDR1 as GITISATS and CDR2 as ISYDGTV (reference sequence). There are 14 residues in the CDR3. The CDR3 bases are TGTGCCCTGTGGGAGCCAGGGGGTGATTGGATCAAGACGTTT. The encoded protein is CALWEPGGDWIKTF.

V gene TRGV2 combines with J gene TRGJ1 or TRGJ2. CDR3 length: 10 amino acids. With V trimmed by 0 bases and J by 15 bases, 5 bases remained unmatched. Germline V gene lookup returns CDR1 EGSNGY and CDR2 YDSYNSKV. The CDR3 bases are TGTGCCACCTGGGACGGGCCTTTACTCTTT. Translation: CATWDGPLLF.

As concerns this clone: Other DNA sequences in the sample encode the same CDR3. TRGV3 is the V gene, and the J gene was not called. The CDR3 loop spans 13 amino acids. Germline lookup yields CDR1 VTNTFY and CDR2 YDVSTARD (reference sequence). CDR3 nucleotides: TGTGCCACCTGGGACAGGCCATATTATAAGAAGCTCTTT. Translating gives CATWDRPYYKKLF.